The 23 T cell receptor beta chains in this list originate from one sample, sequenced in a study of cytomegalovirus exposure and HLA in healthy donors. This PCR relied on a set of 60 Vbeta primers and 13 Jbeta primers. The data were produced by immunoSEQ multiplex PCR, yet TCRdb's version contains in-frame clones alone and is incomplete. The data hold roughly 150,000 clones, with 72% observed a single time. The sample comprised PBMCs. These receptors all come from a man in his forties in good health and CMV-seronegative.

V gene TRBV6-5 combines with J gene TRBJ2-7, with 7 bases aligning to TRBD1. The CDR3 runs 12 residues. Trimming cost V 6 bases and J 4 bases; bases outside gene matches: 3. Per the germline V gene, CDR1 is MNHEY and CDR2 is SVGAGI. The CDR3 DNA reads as TGTGCCAGCAGCCGCAGGGGGTACGAGCAGTACTTC. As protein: CASSRRGYEQYF.

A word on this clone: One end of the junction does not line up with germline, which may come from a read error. CDR3 amino acids: CASSPRTGSNQPQNF. The CDR3 DNA reads TGTGCCAGTAGTCCTCGGACAGGGAGCAATCAGCCCCAGAATTTT. The chain carries TRBV19 and TRBJ1-5, with 8 bases lining up with TRBD1. CDR1 is LNHDA and CDR2 is SQIVND in the germline V gene (reference sequence). The CDR3 extends over 15 amino acids. Filled out from reference TRBV19 and TRBJ1-5, the complete variable domain reads DGGITQSPKYLFRKEGQNVTLSCEQNLNHDAMYWYRQDPGQGLRLIYYSQIVNDFQKGDIAEGYSVSREKKESFPLTVTSAQKNPTAFYLCASSPRTGSNQPQNFGDGTRLSIL.

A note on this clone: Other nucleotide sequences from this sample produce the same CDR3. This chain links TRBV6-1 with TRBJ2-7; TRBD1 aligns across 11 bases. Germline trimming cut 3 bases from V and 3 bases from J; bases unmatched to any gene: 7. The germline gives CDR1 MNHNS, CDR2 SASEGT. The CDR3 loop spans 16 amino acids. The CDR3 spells CASSDIPGQGGYEQYF. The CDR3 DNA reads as TGTGCCAGCAGTGATATTCCGGGACAGGGGGGCTACGAGCAGTACTTC.

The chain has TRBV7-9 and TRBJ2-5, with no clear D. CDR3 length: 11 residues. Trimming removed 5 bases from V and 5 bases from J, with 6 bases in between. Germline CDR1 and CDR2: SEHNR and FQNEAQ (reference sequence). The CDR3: CASSVGETQYF. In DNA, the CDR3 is TGTGCCAGCAGCGTCGGGGAGACCCAGTACTTC.

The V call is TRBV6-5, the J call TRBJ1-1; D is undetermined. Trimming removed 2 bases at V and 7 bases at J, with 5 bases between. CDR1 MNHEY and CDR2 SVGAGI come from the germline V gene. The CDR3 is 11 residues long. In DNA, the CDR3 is TGTGCCAGCAGTTACCGGGATGAAGCTTTCTTT. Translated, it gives CASSYRDEAFF.

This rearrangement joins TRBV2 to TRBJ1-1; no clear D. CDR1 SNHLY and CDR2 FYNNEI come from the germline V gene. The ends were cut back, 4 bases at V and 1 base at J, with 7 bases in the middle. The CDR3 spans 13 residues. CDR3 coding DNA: TGTGCCAGCAGTGGCGTCGGGAACACTGAAGCTTTCTTT. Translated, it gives CASSGVGNTEAFF.

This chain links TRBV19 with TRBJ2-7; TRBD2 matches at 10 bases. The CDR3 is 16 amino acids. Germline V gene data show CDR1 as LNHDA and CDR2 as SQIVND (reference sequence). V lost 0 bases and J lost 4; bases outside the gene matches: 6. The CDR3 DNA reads TGTGCCAGTAGTATAGATCAAGCTAGCGGGAGATACGAGCAGTACTTC. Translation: CASSIDQASGRYEQYF.

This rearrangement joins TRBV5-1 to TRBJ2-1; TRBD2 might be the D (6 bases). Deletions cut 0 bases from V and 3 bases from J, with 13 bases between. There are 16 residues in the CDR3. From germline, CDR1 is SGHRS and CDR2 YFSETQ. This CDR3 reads CASSLGWGGNYNEQFF. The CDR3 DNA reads TGCGCCAGCAGCTTGGGCTGGGGCGGGAACTACAATGAGCAGTTCTTC.

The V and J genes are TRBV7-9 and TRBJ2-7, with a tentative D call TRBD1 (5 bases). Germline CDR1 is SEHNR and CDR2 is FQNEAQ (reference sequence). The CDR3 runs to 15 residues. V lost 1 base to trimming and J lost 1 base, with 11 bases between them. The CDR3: CASSLVQGRSYEQYF. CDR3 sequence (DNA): TGTGCCAGCAGCTTAGTTCAGGGTAGGTCCTACGAGCAGTACTTC.

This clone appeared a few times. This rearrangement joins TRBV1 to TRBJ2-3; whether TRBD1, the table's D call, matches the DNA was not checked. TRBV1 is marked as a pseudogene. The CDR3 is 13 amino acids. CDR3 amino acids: CTNTRNSTDTQYF. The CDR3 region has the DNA TGCACCAATACACGTAACAGCACAGATACGCAGTATTTT.

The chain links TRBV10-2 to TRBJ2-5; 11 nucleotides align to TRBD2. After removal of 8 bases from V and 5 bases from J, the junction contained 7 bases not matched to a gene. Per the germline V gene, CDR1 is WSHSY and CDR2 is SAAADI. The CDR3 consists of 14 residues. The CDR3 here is CASRLAGIRETQYF. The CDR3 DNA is TGCGCCAGCCGACTAGCGGGAATCAGGGAGACCCAGTACTTC.

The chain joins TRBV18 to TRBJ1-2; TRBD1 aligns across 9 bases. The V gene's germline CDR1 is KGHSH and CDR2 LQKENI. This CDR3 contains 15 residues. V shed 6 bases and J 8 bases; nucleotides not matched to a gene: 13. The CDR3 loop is CASSLIPGQGGGYTF. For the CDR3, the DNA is TGTGCCAGCTCCTTAATTCCGGGACAGGGAGGCGGCTACACCTTC. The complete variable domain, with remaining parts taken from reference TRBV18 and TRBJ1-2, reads NAGVMQNPRHLVRRRGQEARLRCSPMKGHSHVYWYRQLPEEGLKFMVYLQKENIIDESGMPKERFSAEFPKEGPSILRIQQVVRGDSAAYFCASSLIPGQGGGYTFGSGTRLTVV.

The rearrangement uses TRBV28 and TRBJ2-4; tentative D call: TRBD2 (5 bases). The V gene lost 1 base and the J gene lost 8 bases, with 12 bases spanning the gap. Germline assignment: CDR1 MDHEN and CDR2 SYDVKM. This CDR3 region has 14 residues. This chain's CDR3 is CASSLSAIGDIQYF. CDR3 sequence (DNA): TGTGCCAGCAGTTTATCCGCGATCGGGGACATTCAGTACTTC.

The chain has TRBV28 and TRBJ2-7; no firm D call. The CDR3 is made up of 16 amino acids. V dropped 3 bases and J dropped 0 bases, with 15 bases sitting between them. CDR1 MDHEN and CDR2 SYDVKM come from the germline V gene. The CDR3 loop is CASSFHLAQLSYEQYF. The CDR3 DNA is TGTGCCAGCAGTTTCCACCTGGCACAGCTCTCCTACGAGCAGTACTTC. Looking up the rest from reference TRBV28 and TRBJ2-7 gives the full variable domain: DVKVTQSSRYLVKRTGEKVFLECVQDMDHENMFWYRQDPGLGLRLIYFSYDVKMKEKGDIPEGYSVSREKKERFSLILESASTNQTSMYLCASSFHLAQLSYEQYFGPGTRLTVT.

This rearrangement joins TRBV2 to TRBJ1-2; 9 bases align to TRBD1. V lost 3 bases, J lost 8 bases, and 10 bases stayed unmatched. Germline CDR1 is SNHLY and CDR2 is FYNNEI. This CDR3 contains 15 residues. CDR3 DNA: TGTGCCAGCAGTGAGTTCTGGACAGGGGAAAAAGGCTACACCTTC. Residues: CASSEFWTGEKGYTF.

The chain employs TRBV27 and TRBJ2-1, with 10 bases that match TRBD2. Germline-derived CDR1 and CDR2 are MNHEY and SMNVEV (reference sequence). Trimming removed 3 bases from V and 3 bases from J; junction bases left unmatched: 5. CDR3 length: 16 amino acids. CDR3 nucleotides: TGTGCCAGCAGTTTGTTTCTAGCGGGGGACTACAATGAGCAGTTCTTC. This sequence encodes CASSLFLAGDYNEQFF.

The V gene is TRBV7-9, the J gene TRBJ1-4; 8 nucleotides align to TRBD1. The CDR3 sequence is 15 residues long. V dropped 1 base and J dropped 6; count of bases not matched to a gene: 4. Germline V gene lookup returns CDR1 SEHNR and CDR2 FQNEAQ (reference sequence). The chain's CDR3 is CASSLGGQDYEKLFF. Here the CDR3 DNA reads TGTGCCAGCAGCTTAGGGGGACAGGATTATGAAAAACTGTTTTTT.

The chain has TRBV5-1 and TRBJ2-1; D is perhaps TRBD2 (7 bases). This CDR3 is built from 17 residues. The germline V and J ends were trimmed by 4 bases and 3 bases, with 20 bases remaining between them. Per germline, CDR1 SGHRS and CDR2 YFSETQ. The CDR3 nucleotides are TGCGCCAGCAGCCTTGGGGGGGGGCGGACGGGCTACAATGAGCAGTTCTTC. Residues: CASSLGGGRTGYNEQFF.

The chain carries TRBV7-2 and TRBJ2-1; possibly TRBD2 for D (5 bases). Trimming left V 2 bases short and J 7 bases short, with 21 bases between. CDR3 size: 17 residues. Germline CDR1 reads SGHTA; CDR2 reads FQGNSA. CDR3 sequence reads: CASSLRGKRSVTNEQFF. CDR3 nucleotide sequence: TGTGCCAGCAGCTTACGAGGGAAGAGGTCCGTTACAAATGAGCAGTTCTTC.

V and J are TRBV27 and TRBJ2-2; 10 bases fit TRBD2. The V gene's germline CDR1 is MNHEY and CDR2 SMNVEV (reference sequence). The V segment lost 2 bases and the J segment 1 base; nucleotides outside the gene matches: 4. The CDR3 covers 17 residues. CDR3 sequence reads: CASSLGIAGGNTGELFF. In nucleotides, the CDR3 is TGTGCCAGCAGTTTAGGAATAGCGGGGGGGAACACCGGGGAGCTGTTTTTT.

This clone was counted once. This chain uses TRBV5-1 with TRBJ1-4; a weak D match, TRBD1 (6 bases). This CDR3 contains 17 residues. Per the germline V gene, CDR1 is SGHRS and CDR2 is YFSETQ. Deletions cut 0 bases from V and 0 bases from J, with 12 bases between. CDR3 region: CASSLGLGGPTNEKLFF. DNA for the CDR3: TGCGCCAGCAGCTTGGGGTTGGGGGGGCCAACTAATGAAAAACTGTTTTTT.

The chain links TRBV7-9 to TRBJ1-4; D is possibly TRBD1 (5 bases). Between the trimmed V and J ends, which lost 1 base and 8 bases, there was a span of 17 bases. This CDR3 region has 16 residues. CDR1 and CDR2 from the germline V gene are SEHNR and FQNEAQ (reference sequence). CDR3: CASSLVISGLGEKLFF. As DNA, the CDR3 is TGTGCCAGCAGCTTAGTGATATCGGGACTCGGCGAAAAACTGTTTTTT.

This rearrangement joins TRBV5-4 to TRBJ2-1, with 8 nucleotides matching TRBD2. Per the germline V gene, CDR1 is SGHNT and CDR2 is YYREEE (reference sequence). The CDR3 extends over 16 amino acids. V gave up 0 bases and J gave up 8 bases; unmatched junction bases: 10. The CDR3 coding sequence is TGTGCCAGCAGCTTGGAGGGCGGGAGGAGAGTCGATGAGCAGTTCTTC. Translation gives CASSLEGGRRVDEQFF.